The subject of this entry is one T cell receptor (beta chain). The target antigen is unknown. This sample stems from a study of cytomegalovirus exposure and HLA in healthy donors. Study as a whole: In a later analysis, it was reported that the roughly 130 validation repertoires had been produced on the same platform as the roughly 700 repertoires belonging to the first cohort.

Study observations and caveats: Rarity characterized most TCR sequences, yet some public TCRs appeared in many donors. There were approximately 150 TCR beta chains listed as cytomegalovirus-associated.

Sequencing was performed with immunoSEQ multiplex PCR; in TCRdb, only in-frame clones are kept and a portion is missing. Of some 90,000 clones listed, 87% were seen once; the top ten hold 3.5% to 5%. V shed 1 base and J shed 11 bases, with 14 bases lying between them. The V gene's germline CDR1 is SNHLY and CDR2 FYNNEI. This CDR3 has 13 residues. This clonotype was sampled from a woman in her twenties or thirties in good health and CMV-seronegative. Sequenced: PBMCs. The V gene is TRBV2, the J gene TRBJ1-2, with D unclear. In DNA, the CDR3 is TGTGCCAGCAGTGAAGGGACCGCCGGGAGGTACACCTTC. Its protein product is CASSEGTAGRYTF.